The 13 T cell receptor beta chains below come from one sample, sequenced in a study of T cell responses to AZD1222 COVID-19 vaccine. Assay used: immunoSEQ multiplex PCR; TCRdb lists only in-frame clones, some missing. This repertoire shows over 150,000 clones, about 88% found once; its top ten account for 3% to 3.5%. The sample was peripheral blood, taken on day 0 of AZD1222 vaccination. All receptors come from an adult in good health.

This chain connects TRBV5-1 to TRBJ2-1; the match to TRBD2 covers 11 bases. Germline trimming cut 0 bases from V and 6 bases from J; bases unmatched to any gene: 5. The CDR3 length is 16 residues. Germline V gene sequence: CDR1 SGHRS, CDR2 YFSETQ. CDR3 nucleotides: TGCGCCAGCAGCTTGGCCACCGGGACTAGCGGCAATGAGCAGTTCTTC. It codes for CASSLATGTSGNEQFF.

The gene calls are TRBV12-3 or TRBV12-4 and TRBJ2-7; D not certain. Trimming stripped 2 bases from V and 2 bases from J, with 7 bases between. CDR3 size: 13 residues. CDR3 sequence reads: CASSLTITYEQYF. Here the CDR3 DNA reads TGTGCCAGCAGTTTAACTATAACCTACGAGCAGTACTTC.

This clone appeared a single time. The chain uses TRBV12-5 and TRBJ1-4; 9 nucleotides agree with TRBD1. V lost 2 bases to trimming and J lost 1 base; unmatched junction nucleotides: 17. CDR3 length equals 21 residues. Germline CDR1 LGHNT, CDR2 FRNRAP. CDR3 bases: TGTGCTAGTGGTTTGAGCCCCCCGGGACAGGGTTTGAGGGGAACTAATGAAAAACTGTTTTTT. It yields the protein CASGLSPPGQGLRGTNEKLFF.

The rearrangement uses TRBV6-5 and TRBJ1-5; no definite D call. Looked up from germline, CDR1 is MNHEY and CDR2 is SVGAGI. Trimming removed 10 bases from V and 0 bases from J, with 10 bases in between. CDR3 length: 13 amino acids. Here the CDR3 DNA reads TGTGCCACCGGAGGGCCTAGCAATCAGCCCCAGCATTTT. Its translation is CATGGPSNQPQHF.

This rearrangement joins TRBV5-5 to TRBJ2-2, with 10 bases that match TRBD1. The CDR3 has 16 residues. Trimming at V came to 3 bases and at J to 5 bases, leaving 7 bases not matched to a gene. Germline CDR1 reads SGHKS; CDR2 reads YYEKEE (reference sequence). The CDR3 region has the DNA TGTGCCAGCAGCTCCCTGACAGGGGGCGGAACCGGGGAGCTGTTTTTT. Its protein product is CASSSLTGGGTGELFF. Based on the CDR3 plus reference TRBV5-5 and TRBJ2-2, the full variable domain is DAGVTQSPTHLIKTRGQQVTLRCSPISGHKSVSWYQQVLGQGPQFIFQYYEKEERGRGNFPDRFSARQFPNYSSELNVNALLLGDSALYLCASSSLTGGGTGELFFGEGSRLTVL.

This clone was seen once. The rearrangement uses TRBV3-1 (or the pseudogene TRBV3-2) and TRBJ2-2; a weak D match, TRBD1 (5 bases). CDR1 and CDR2 (germline): LGHDT, YNNKEL (reference sequence). The CDR3 runs 16 residues. The V end was cut by 0 bases, the J end by 2 bases, with 10 bases between. CDR3 residues: CASSQEVQANTGELFF. CDR3 DNA sequence: TGTGCCAGCAGCCAAGAAGTACAGGCAAACACCGGGGAGCTGTTTTTT.

This clone was counted only a few times. This chain connects TRBV13 to TRBJ2-7, with D perhaps matching TRBD1 (5 bases). The ends were cut back, 3 bases at V and 2 bases at J, with 14 bases in the middle. Germline V lookup: CDR1 PRHDT, CDR2 FYEKMQ (reference sequence). This CDR3 has 15 residues. This CDR3 reads CASSFGQGIAYEQYF. CDR3 DNA: TGTGCCAGCAGCTTCGGTCAGGGTATTGCCTACGAGCAGTACTTC.

The chain uses TRBV19 and TRBJ1-6; TRBD1 agrees at 7 bases. After removal of 10 bases from V and 10 bases from J, the junction contained 13 bases not matched to a gene. The CDR3 is made up of 14 amino acids. Germline loops: CDR1 LNHDA, CDR2 SQIVND (reference sequence). The CDR3: CATATGTVRSPLHF. Here the CDR3 DNA reads TGTGCCACTGCGACCGGGACAGTTAGATCACCCCTCCACTTT.

The chain couples TRBV28 to TRBJ2-7; 11 bases map to TRBD1. V was clipped by 5 bases and J by 3 bases; unmatched bases: 6. This CDR3 has 15 amino acids. Germline V gene lookup returns CDR1 MDHEN and CDR2 SYDVKM. The CDR3 region is CASSATGTGGYEQYF. In DNA form, the CDR3 reads TGTGCCAGCAGTGCAACCGGGACAGGGGGCTACGAGCAGTACTTC.

The CDR3 DNA is TGTGCCATCAGTGAGGTGTCGGAGAACTATGGCTACACCTTC. Translated, it gives CAISEVSENYGYTF. The chain couples TRBV10-3 to TRBJ1-2; no definite D call. Germline V gene sequence: CDR1 ENHRY, CDR2 SYGVKD. Deletions cut 2 bases from V and 2 bases from J, with 9 bases between. There are 14 residues in the CDR3.

The chain recombines TRBV6-2 or TRBV6-3 with TRBJ2-1; D is uncertain. The germline V gene has CDR1 MNHEY and CDR2 SVGEGT. CDR3 length: 13 amino acids. Trimming pared 6 bases from V and 8 bases from J, leaving 14 bases between. The DNA for the CDR3 is TGTGCCAGCAGCCTCCGGAATGTGGATGAGCAGTTCTTC. Protein: CASSLRNVDEQFF.

This chain joins TRBV5-4 and TRBJ1-1; 9 bases are a match to TRBD1. V shed 0 bases and J 11 bases; nucleotides not matched to a gene: 8. CDR3 size: 14 residues. Germline V gene lookup returns CDR1 SGHNT and CDR2 YYREEE (reference sequence). CDR3 in amino acids: CASSLVGQGSPAFF. The CDR3, as DNA: TGTGCCAGCAGCTTGGTAGGACAGGGGTCCCCCGCTTTCTTT.

The chain recombines TRBV3-1 (or the pseudogene TRBV3-2) with TRBJ2-5, with no clear D. The CDR3 is made up of 14 amino acids. Germline V CDR1 and CDR2: LGHDT, YNNKEL (reference sequence). Deletions cut 0 bases from V and 1 base from J, with 6 bases between. The CDR3 nucleotides are TGTGCCAGCAGCCAAGAGGACGGCCAAGAGACCCAGTACTTC. Translation: CASSQEDGQETQYF.